This passage covers 7 T cell receptor beta chains from one sample sequenced in a study of blood T cell repertoires in COVID-19 (dated by TCRdb to 2020 to 2021). Receptor libraries were prepared by the immunoSEQ multiplex PCR assay. In TCRdb, the immuneACCESS table is reduced to in-frame sequences with V and J assigned. These tables do not hold every clone; where another copy was compared, an unresolved V gene accounts for under half, and the others remain unexplained. Across this sample there are 150,000 to 200,000 clones, with over 80% seen only once. The ten largest clones capture 10% to 15% of the sample. Sequencing used PBMCs or T cells enriched from blood (not recorded which). The receptors come from a woman in her sixties who had recovered from COVID-19.

This chain joins TRBV28 and TRBJ2-7; possibly TRBD1 for D (6 bases). There are 14 residues in the CDR3. Germline V gives CDR1 MDHEN, CDR2 SYDVKM. Deletions cut 5 bases from V and 3 bases from J, with 14 bases between. In DNA, the CDR3 is TGTGCCAGCAGTACGACAGGATTACTCTACGAGCAGTACTTC. Translation gives CASSTTGLLYEQYF.

The V call is TRBV5-1, the J call TRBJ1-4; D remains unclear. V was trimmed by 4 bases and J by 0 bases, leaving 19 bases between them. The germline gives CDR1 SGHRS, CDR2 YFSETQ. This CDR3 comprises 18 residues. The CDR3 nucleotides read TGCGCCAGCAGCGCGTCCGGGGTAGCGCATGCAACTAATGAAAAACTGTTTTTT. It encodes CASSASGVAHATNEKLFF.

V gene TRBV11-2 combines with J gene TRBJ1-3, with D hard to call. The germline gives CDR1 SGHAT, CDR2 FQNNGV. The CDR3 contains 15 residues. Trimming took off 0 bases at V and 4 bases at J, with 10 bases between the two ends. CDR3 bases: TGTGCCAGCAGCTTAGAGATTCAACTCGGAAACACCATATATTTT. This translates into CASSLEIQLGNTIYF.

This chain connects TRBV3-1 (or the pseudogene TRBV3-2) to TRBJ2-7, with TRBD2 as a possible D gene (6 bases). Trimming shortened V by 0 bases and J by 1 base, and 10 bases separated the two germline ends. This CDR3 region has 15 residues. The germline V gene encodes CDR1 LGHDT and CDR2 YNNKEL (reference sequence). The CDR3 sequence is CASSQDETRSYEQYF. The CDR3 DNA is TGTGCCAGCAGCCAAGATGAGACTAGATCCTACGAGCAGTACTTC.

This clone was seen more than once but under ten times. The CDR3, as DNA: TGTGCCAGTAGCCGTACAGGGGGCTTTAACTATGGCTACACCTTC. Residues: CASSRTGGFNYGYTF. The chain is built from TRBV19 and TRBJ1-2; TRBD1 matches 9 bases. V dropped 6 bases and J dropped 1; count of bases not matched to a gene: 6. From germline, CDR1 is LNHDA and CDR2 SQIVND (reference sequence). The CDR3 spans 15 residues.

In this sample, this clone turned up a few times. The rearrangement uses TRBV27 and TRBJ1-2, with unresolved D. Trimming pared 5 bases from V and 7 bases from J, leaving 14 bases between. From germline, CDR1 is MNHEY and CDR2 SMNVEV (reference sequence). The CDR3 contains 13 residues. In nucleotides, the CDR3 is TGTGCCAGCAGTCCTAGACCATCGGCTGGCTACACCTTC. Translation gives CASSPRPSAGYTF.

V gene TRBV10-3 combines with J gene TRBJ1-1; no clear D gene. V lost 5 bases to trimming and J lost 1 base, with 8 bases between them. This CDR3 spans 13 amino acids. Germline CDR1 ENHRY, CDR2 SYGVKD. The CDR3 DNA reads TGTGCCATCAGTCGAGCAGGGAACACTGAAGCTTTCTTT. Its protein product is CAISRAGNTEAFF.